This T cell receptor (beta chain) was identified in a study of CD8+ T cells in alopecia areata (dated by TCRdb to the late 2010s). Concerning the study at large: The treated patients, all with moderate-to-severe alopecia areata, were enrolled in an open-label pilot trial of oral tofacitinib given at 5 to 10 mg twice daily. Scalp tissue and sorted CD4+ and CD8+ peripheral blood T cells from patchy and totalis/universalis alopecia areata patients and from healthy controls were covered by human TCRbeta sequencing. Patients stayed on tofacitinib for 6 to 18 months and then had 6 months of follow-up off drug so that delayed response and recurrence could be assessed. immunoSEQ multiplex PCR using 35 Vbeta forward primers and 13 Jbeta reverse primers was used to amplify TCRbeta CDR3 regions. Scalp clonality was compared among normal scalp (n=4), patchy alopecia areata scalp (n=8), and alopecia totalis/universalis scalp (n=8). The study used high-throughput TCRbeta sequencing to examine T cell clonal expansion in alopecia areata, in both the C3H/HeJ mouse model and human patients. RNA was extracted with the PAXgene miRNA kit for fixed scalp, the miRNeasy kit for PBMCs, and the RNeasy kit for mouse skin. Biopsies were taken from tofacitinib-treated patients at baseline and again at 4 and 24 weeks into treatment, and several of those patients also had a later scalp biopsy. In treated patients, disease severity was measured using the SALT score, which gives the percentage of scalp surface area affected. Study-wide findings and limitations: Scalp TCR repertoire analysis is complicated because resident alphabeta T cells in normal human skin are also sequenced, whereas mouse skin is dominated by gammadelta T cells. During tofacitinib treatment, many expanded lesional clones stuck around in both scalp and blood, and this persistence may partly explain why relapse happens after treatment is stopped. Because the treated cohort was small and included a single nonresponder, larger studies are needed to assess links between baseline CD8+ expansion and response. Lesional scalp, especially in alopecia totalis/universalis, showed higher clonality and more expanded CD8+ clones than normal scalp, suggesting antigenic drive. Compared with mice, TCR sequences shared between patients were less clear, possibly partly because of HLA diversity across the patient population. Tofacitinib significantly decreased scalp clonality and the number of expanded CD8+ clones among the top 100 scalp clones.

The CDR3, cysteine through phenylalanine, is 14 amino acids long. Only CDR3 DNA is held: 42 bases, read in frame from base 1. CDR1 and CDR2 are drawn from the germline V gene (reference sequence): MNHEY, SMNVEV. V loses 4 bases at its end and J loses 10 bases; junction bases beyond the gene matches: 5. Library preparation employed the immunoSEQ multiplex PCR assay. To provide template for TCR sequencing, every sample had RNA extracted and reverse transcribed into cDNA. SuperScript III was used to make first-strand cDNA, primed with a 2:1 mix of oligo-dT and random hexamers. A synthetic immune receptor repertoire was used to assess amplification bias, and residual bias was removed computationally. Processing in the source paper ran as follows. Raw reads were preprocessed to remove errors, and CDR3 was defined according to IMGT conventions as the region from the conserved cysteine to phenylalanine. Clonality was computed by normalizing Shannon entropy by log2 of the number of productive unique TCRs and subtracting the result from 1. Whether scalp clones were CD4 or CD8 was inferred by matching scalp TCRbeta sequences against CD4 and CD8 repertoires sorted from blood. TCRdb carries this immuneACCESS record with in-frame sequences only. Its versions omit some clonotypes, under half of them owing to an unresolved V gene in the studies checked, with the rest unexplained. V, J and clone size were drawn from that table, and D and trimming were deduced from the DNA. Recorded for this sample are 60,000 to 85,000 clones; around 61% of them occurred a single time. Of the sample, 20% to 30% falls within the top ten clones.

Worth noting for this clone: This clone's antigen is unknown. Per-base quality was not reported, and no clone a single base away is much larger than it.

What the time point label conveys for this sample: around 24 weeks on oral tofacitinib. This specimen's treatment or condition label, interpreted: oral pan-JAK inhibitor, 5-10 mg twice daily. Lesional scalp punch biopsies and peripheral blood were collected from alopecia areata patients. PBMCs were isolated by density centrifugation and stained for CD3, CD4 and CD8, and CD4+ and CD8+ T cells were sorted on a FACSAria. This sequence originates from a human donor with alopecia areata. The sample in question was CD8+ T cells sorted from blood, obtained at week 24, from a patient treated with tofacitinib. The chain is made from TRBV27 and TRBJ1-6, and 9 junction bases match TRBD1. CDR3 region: CASSWGQGGSPLHF. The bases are TGTGCCAGCAGTTGGGGACAGGGCGGCTCACCCCTCCACTTT.